What follows is one T cell receptor (beta chain) and its context. Its target is not known. The junction does not match germline at one end; this may be a read error. Libraries were prepared by immunoSEQ multiplex PCR; TCRdb keeps only in-frame clonotypes and omits some of them. Among roughly 1.4 million clones, about 98.5% were seen once, and the ten largest hold over 0.3%. CDR1 and CDR2 from the germline V gene are SGHKS and YYEKEE (reference sequence). The CDR3 loop spans 14 amino acids. This entry belongs to a study of shared clonotypes between healthy human individuals. Overall study: CD8 memory received one plate per donor, CD8 naive two, CD4 memory three and CD4 naive three.

General study points: Around 5% of naive CD4 clonotypes were common to a few donors. Non-shared clonotypes showed lower generation probabilities than clonotypes common to all four donors.

The genes are TRBV5-5 and TRBJ2-7; TRBD2 might be the D (6 bases). Sample: naive CD4+ T cells sorted from blood. Noted subset: CD45RA+ positively selected. The source is a man aged 25 to 40 in good health. CDR3 in DNA: TGTGGCAGCCAACTGCTCCAGGGACTTATCGAGCAGTACTTC. This codes for CGSQLLQGLIEQYF.